The next 5 T cell receptor beta chains were all read from a single sample in a study of Ad26.COV2.S vaccination and SARS-CoV-2 variants. The treatment here: some 20 received Ad26.COV2.S at low or high dose, single or two shots; about five received placebo; per-sample allocation not given. Samples came from day 63 after the first vaccine or placebo injection. Produced via immunoSEQ multiplex PCR; TCRdb's table is partial and in-frame only. There are hundreds of thousands of clones in the sample; around 92% occur only once, and approximately 1.6% lies in the top ten. The source was peripheral blood, collected in a trial of Ad26.COV2.S vaccine versus placebo. Receptor source: a person aged 18-60 years who received the Ad26.COV2.S COVID-19 vaccine or a placebo.

This rearrangement joins TRBV5-1 to TRBJ1-1, with TRBD1 matching 8 bases. J gave up 5 bases and V 3 bases, and 6 bases lay outside the gene matches. CDR1 and CDR2 from the germline V gene are SGHRS and YFSETQ. The CDR3 length is 14 residues. The CDR3 DNA sequence: TGCGCCAGCAGCTCCAGGGGGCGAGGAACTGAAGCTTTCTTT. It codes for CASSSRGRGTEAFF.

This chain connects TRBV21-1 to TRBJ2-7; TRBD1 reflects the table's D call only, with no check against the DNA. TRBV21-1 is a recognized pseudogene. The CDR3 totals 17 residues. CDR3 sequence (DNA): TGTGCCAGCAGCAAAGAAGGCGGGACAGGTTTACCCTACGAGCAGTACTTC. This codes for CASSKEGGTGLPYEQYF.

The chain links TRBV7-2 to TRBJ1-2; 7 bases match TRBD1. The CDR3 has 14 amino acids. Germline V gene sequence: CDR1 SGHTA, CDR2 FQGNSA. Trimming removed 5 bases from V and 7 bases from J; junction bases left unmatched: 10. In nucleotides, the CDR3 is TGTGCCAGCAGCCGCGACAGGGTAGAGCTTGGCTACACCTTC. Amino acid sequence: CASSRDRVELGYTF. The variable domain in full, completed from reference TRBV7-2 and TRBJ1-2, reads GAGVSQSPSNKVTEKGKDVELRCDPISGHTALYWYRQSLGQGLEFLIYFQGNSAPDKSGLPSDRFSAERTGGSVSTLTIQRTQQEDSAVYLCASSRDRVELGYTFGSGTRLTVV.

This clone was detected only once. This rearrangement joins TRBV6-2 or TRBV6-3 to TRBJ2-4, with a possible D match to TRBD2 (7 bases). V shed 0 bases and J shed 0 bases, with 24 bases lying between them. The CDR3 spans 21 residues. Germline CDR1 is MNHEY and CDR2 is SVGEGT. The CDR3 DNA sequence: TGTGCCAGCAGTTACTCGGGAGGGGGGGCGAATCCCAATGGAGCCAAAAACATTCAGTACTTC. This gives the protein CASSYSGGGANPNGAKNIQYF.

The rearrangement uses TRBV19 and TRBJ2-3, with a possible D match to TRBD2 (5 bases). Germline assignment: CDR1 LNHDA and CDR2 SQIVND (reference sequence). CDR3 length equals 14 residues. V was pared by 3 bases and J by 5 bases, with 12 bases between. The CDR3 sequence is CASSIGVVQDTQYF. In DNA form, the CDR3 reads TGTGCCAGTAGTATCGGGGTCGTCCAAGATACGCAGTATTTT. Based on the CDR3 plus reference TRBV19 and TRBJ2-3, the full variable domain is DGGITQSPKYLFRKEGQNVTLSCEQNLNHDAMYWYRQDPGQGLRLIYYSQIVNDFQKGDIAEGYSVSREKKESFPLTVTSAQKNPTAFYLCASSIGVVQDTQYFGPGTRLTVL.